One T cell receptor (beta chain) is described in this entry. The entry originates in a study of OX40 agonist ivuxolimab in advanced cancers. CDR1 and CDR2 from the germline V gene are GTSNPN and SVGIG (reference sequence). The length of the CDR3 is 15 residues. V was pared by 2 bases and J by 5 bases, with 4 bases of the junction left unmatched. Sequenced by immunoSEQ multiplex PCR; TCRdb stores in-frame clones only, minus some. The sample yields approximately 75,000 clones, about 92% seen once. The TCR sequence derives from an adult with an advanced solid tumor such as melanoma, head and neck, liver or kidney cancer. The sequences come from CD4+ or CD8+ T cells sorted from blood, collected in a trial of the OX40 agonist ivuxolimab. The rearrangement joins TRBV30 to TRBJ2-1; 12 bases fit TRBD2. For the CDR3, the DNA is TGTGCCTGGAGTAGTGGACTAGCGGGAAACAATGAGCAGTTCTTC. Translating it yields CAWSSGLAGNNEQFF.